This T cell receptor beta chain derives from a study of T cells in Graves' hyperthyroidism and ophthalmopathy. Germline V gives CDR1 SGHRS, CDR2 YFSETQ. This CDR3 comprises 16 residues. The junction had 11 bases not matched to a gene; V was cut back by 4 bases and J by 4 bases. Clinical symptoms, serum thyroxine and TRAb, thyroid ultrasound and orbital computed tomography were used for the diagnoses. TCR beta CDR3 regions were amplified from RNA transcripts. In the first-round RT-PCR of the TCR CDR3, the HTBI primer set was used. TCRdb analysed the multiplex PCR reads with MiXCR anew, one entry per CDR3 protein. The table shows 500,000 to 650,000 distinct CDR3 sequences, with 14% occurring only once. This clonotype was seen many times.

This receptor was obtained from a woman aged 50 to 60 with Graves' ophthalmopathy. V and J are TRBV5-1 and TRBJ2-1, with TRBD2 identical over 7 bases. Sample: blood. This chain's CDR3 is CASSQDPSGVYNEQFF. In nucleotides, the CDR3 is TGCGCCAGCAGCCAGGATCCGAGCGGGGTATACAATGAGCAGTTCTTC.